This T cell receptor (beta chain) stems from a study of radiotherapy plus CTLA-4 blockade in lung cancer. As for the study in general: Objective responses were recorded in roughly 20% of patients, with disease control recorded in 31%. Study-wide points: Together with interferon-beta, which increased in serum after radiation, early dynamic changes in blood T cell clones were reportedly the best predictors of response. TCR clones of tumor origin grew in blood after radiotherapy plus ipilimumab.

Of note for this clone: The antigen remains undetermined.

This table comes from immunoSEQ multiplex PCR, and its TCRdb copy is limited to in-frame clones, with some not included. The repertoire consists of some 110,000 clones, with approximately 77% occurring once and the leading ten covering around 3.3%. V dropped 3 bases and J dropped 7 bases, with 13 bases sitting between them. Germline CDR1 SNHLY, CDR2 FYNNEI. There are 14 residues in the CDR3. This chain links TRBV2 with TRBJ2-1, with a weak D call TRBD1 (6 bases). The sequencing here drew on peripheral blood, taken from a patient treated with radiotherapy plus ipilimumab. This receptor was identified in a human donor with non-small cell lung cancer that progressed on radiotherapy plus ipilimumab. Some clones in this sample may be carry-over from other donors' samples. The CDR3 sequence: CASSDLMRGNEQFF. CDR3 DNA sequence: TGTGCCAGCAGTGATCTGATGAGGGGGAATGAGCAGTTCTTC.